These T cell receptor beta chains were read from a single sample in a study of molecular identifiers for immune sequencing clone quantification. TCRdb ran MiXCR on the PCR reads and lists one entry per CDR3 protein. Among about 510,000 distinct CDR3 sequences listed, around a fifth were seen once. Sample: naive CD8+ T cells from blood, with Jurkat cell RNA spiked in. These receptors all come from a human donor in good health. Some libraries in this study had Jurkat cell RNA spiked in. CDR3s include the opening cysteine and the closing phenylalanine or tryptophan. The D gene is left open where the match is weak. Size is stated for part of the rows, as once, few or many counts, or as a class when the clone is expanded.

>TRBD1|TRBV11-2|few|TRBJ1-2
TGTGCCAGCAGGGAGACAGGGCCCCTTATCGGCTACACCTTC
CASRETGPLIGYTF
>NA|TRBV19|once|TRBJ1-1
TGTGCCAGTAGTATGCGACACAGTGAAGCTTTCTTT
CASSMRHSEAFF
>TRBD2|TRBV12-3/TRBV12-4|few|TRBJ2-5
TGTGCCAGCAGTTTAAGGCTAGCGGGCCCCCAAGAGACCCAGTACTTC
CASSLRLAGPQETQYF
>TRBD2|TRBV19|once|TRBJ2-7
TGTGCCACCGGACCTTCGAGCGGGATTACCTACGAGCAGTACTTC
CATGPSSGITYEQYF
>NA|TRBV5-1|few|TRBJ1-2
TGCGCCAGCAGCCATCGTGACACGTCTAACTATGGCTACACCTTC
CASSHRDTSNYGYTF
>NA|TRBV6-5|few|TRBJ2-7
TGTGCCAGCAGTTACTCGGACGGGTCCTACGAGCAGTACTTC
CASSYSDGSYEQYF
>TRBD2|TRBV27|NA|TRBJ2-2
TGTGCCAGCAGTTTATCCGGGACTAGCGGGACGGCCTACACCGGGGAGCTGTTTTTT
CASSLSGTSGTAYTGELFF
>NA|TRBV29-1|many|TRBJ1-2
TGCAGCGTTGATCGGGACAAGAACTATGGCTACACCTTC
CSVDRDKNYGYTF
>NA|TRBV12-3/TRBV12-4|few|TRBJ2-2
TGTGCCAGCAGCCCCGGGACCACCCGGTGGACCGGGGAGCTGTTTTTT
CASSPGTTRWTGELFF
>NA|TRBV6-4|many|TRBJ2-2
TGTGCCAGCAGTGACAAACCCTCAGGCACCGGGGAGCTGTTTTTT
CASSDKPSGTGELFF
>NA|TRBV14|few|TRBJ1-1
TGTGCCAGCAGCCAAGATGTAGGGGCAACGTATTCTGAAGCTTTCTTT
CASSQDVGATYSEAFF
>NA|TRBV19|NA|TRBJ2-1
TGTGCCAGTAGTATTAGGACACTTTACAATGAGCAGTTCTTC
CASSIRTLYNEQFF
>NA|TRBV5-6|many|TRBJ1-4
TGTGCCAGCAGCCGTGCCCGACAGCCTGAAAAACTGTTTTTT
CASSRARQPEKLFF
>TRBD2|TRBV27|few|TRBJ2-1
TGTGCCAGCAGTTTACTTAATCCGGGACTAGCGGAGTACAATGAGCAGTTCTTC
CASSLLNPGLAEYNEQFF
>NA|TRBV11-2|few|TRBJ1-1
TGTGCCAGCAGCGATCGGGGTAACCCCGAAGCTTTCTTT
CASSDRGNPEAFF
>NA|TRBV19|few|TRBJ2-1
TGTGCCAGTAGTATTTTCAGGTTTTCGGTAGACAATGAGCAGTTCTTC
CASSIFRFSVDNEQFF
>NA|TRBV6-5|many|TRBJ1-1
TGTGCCAGCAGTTACTCGACCATTAACACTGAAGCTTTCTTT
CASSYSTINTEAFF
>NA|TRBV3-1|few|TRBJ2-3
TGTGCCAGCAGCCTCCCGGGGGGCGTAGACACAGATACGCAGTATTTT
CASSLPGGVDTDTQYF
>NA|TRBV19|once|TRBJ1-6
TGTGCCCGTAGTCTCGGGTCTAATTCACCCCTCCACTTT
CARSLGSNSPLHF
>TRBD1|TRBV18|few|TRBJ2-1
TGTGCCAGCTCACCCTCGTGGGGACAGGGGTATTACAATGAGCAGTTCTTC
CASSPSWGQGYYNEQFF
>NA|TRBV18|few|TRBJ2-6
TGTGCCAGCTCAGCTGTCCGGGACATTAGCTCTGGGGCCAACGTCCTGACTTTC
CASSAVRDISSGANVLTF
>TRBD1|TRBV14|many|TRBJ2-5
TGTGCCAGCAGCCAAGATGTGACAGGGCGCTCACAAGAGACCCAGTACTTC
CASSQDVTGRSQETQYF
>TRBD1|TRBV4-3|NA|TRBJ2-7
TGCGCCAGCAGCCGGACAACCGGGACAGAGGTCTACGAGCAGTACTTC
CASSRTTGTEVYEQYF
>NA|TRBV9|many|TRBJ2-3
TGTGCCAGCAGCTTAGCGACTAGCACAGATACGCAGTATTTT
CASSLATSTDTQYF